This passage covers 5 T cell receptor delta chains from one sample sequenced in a study of gamma-delta chains in newborns, infants, children (dated by TCRdb to about 2019). Sequenced on an Illumina MiSeq. The public reads were reprocessed by TCRdb using CATT, and rows of matching DNA were later combined. The sample yields several thousand delta-chain clones; approximately 35% were counted once. Around 15% of the sample goes to the ten largest clones. The source material was blood. Every receptor here comes from a child who received the measles vaccine.

This clone has more than one count but fewer than ten. This chain links TRDV3 with TRDJ1; no firm D call. This CDR3 contains 15 residues. Germline CDR1 TVYSNPD, CDR2 GDNSRS (reference sequence). The V and J ends lost 2 bases and 0 bases respectively, with 16 bases between them. CDR3 sequence (DNA): TGTGCCTTTCGGGGCTCCGTGAGGTACACCGATAAACTCATCTTT. It encodes CAFRGSVRYTDKLIF.

The chain combines TRDV1 with TRDJ1, with 8 bases matching TRDD3. The CDR3 is made up of 24 amino acids. CDR1 TSWWSYY and CDR2 QGS come from the germline V gene. Germline trimming cut 6 bases from V and 7 bases from J; bases unmatched to any gene: 40. The CDR3 region is CALGPFRAPPPFTGGYGLRLKLIF. The CDR3, as DNA: TGTGCTCTTGGCCCCTTCAGGGCCCCCCCCCCTTTTACTGGGGGCTACGGCTTAAGGCTTAAACTCATCTTT.

This clone has just a few counts. This chain links TRDV1 with TRDJ1; D remains unclear. This CDR3 contains 21 residues. Germline CDR1 and CDR2: TSWWSYY and QGS. The V gene lost 2 bases and the J gene lost 0 bases, with 28 bases spanning the gap. CDR3 sequence: CALGEIPKLLLDRAYTDKLIF. The CDR3 coding sequence is TGTGCTCTTGGGGAAATACCCAAACTACTTTTGGACCGCGCGTACACCGATAAACTCATCTTT.

The V gene is TRDV2, the J gene TRDJ3; 9 nucleotides agree with TRDD3. Germline CDR1 and CDR2: GEAIGNYY and EKD. The CDR3 extends over 19 amino acids. V lost 3 bases, J lost 0 bases, and 8 bases stayed unmatched. The CDR3 nucleotides read TGTGCCTGTGACGATTACTGGGGGACACACTCCTGGGACACCCGACAGATGTTTTTC. Its protein is CACDDYWGTHSWDTRQMFF.

The chain links TRDV3 to TRDJ1; 8 bases line up with TRDD3. Trimming at V came to 0 bases and at J to 0 bases, leaving 21 bases not matched to a gene. CDR1 is TVYSNPD and CDR2 is GDNSRS in the germline V gene (reference sequence). The length of the CDR3 is 20 residues. In nucleotides, the CDR3 is TGTGCCTTTAGCCCCATCCTTCCGACCAATCCACTGGGGGACACCGATAAACTCATCTTT. Amino acids: CAFSPILPTNPLGDTDKLIF.